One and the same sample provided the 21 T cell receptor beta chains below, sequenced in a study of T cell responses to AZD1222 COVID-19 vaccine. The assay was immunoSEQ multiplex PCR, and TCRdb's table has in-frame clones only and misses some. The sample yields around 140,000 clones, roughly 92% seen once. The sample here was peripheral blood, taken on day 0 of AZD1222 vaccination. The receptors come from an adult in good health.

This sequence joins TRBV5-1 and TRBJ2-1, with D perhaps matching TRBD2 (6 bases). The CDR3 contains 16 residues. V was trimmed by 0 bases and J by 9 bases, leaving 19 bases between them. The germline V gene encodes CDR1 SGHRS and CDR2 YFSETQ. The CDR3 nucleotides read TGCGCCAGCAGCTTGGCCCATCGGGAGCCTAAAAGTGAGCAGTTCTTC. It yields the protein CASSLAHREPKSEQFF.

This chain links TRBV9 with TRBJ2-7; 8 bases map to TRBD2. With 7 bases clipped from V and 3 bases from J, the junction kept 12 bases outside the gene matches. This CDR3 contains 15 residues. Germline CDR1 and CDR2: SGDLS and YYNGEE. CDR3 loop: CASGREAGGFYEQYF. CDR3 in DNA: TGTGCCAGCGGCCGAGAGGCGGGGGGATTCTACGAGCAGTACTTC.

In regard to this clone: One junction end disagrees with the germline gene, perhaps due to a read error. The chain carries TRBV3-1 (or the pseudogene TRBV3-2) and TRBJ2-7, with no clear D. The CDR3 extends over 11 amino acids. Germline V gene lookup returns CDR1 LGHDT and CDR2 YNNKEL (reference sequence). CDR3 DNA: TGTGCCAGCAGCCAAGACGTAGGGATGGTCTTC. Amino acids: CASSQDVGMVF.

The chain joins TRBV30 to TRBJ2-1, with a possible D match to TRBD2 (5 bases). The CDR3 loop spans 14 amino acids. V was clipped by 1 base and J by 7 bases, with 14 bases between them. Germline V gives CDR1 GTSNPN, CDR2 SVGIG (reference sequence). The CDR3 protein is CAWSEGVAENEQFF. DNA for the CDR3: TGTGCCTGGAGTGAGGGAGTAGCAGAAAATGAGCAGTTCTTC. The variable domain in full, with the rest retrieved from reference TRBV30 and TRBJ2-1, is SQTIHQWPATLVQPVGSPLSLECTVEGTSNPNLYWYRQAAGRGLQLLFYSVGIGQISSEVPQNLSASRPQDRQFILSSKKLLLSDSGFYLCAWSEGVAENEQFFGPGTRLTVL.

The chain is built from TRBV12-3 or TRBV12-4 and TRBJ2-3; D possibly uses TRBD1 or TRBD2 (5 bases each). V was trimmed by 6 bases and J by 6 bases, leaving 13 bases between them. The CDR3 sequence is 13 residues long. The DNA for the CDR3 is TGTGCCAGCAGGCCCGGGGCAGCCGATACGCAGTATTTT. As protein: CASRPGAADTQYF.

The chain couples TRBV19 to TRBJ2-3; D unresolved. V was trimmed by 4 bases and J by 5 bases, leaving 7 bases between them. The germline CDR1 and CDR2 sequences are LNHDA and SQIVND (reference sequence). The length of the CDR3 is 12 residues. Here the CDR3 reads CASSNQRDTQYF. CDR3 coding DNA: TGTGCCAGTAGTAACCAACGAGATACGCAGTATTTT.

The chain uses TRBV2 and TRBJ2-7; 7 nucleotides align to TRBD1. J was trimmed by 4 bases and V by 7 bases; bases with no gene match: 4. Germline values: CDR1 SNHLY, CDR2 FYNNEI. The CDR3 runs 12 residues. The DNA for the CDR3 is TGTGCCAGCAAGGGACAGATATACGAGCAGTACTTC. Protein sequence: CASKGQIYEQYF.

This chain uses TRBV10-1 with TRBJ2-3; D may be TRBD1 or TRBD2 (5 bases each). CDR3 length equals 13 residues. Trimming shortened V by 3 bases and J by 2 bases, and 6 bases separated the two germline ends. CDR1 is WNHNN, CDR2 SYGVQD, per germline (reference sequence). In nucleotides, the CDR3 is TGCGCCAGCAGTGACGGGGCCACAGATACGCAGTATTTT. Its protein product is CASSDGATDTQYF.

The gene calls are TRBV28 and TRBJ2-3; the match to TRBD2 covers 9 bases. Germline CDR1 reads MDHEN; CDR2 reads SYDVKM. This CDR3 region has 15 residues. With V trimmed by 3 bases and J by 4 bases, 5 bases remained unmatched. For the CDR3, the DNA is TGTGCCAGCAGTTTTAGCGGGAGTCGTGCAGATACGCAGTATTTT. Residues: CASSFSGSRADTQYF.

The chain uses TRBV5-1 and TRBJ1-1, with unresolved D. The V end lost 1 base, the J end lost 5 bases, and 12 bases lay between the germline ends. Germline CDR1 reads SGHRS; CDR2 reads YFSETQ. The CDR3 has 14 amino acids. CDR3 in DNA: TGCGCCAGCAGCTTGCTCCGGGGAGATACTGAAGCTTTCTTT. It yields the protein CASSLLRGDTEAFF.

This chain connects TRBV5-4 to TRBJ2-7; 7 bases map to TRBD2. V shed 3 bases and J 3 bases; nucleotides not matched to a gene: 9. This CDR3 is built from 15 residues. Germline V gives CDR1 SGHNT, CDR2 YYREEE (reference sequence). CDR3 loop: CASSSPSGGGYEQYF. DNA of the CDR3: TGTGCCAGCAGCTCTCCTAGCGGAGGAGGCTACGAGCAGTACTTC.

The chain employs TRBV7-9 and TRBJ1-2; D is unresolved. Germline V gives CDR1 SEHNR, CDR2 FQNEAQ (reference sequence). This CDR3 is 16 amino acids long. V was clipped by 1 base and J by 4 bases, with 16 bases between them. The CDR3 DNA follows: TGTGCCAGCAGCTTAGTCCGGGCCCGCCGGGGCTATGGCTACACCTTC. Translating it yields CASSLVRARRGYGYTF.

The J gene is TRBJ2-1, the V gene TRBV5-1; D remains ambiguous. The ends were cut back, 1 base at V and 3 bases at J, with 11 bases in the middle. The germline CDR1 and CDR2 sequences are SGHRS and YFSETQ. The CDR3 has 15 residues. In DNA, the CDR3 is TGCGCCAGCAGCTTGCGTCCGCTTCTCTACAATGAGCAGTTCTTC. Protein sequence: CASSLRPLLYNEQFF.

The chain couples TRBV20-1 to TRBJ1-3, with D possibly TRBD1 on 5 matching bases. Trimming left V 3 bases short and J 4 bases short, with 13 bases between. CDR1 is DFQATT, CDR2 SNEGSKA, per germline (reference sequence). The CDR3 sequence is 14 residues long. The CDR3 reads CSASRGTGGNTIYF. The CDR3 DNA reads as TGCAGTGCTAGTAGGGGAACGGGAGGAAACACCATATATTTT.

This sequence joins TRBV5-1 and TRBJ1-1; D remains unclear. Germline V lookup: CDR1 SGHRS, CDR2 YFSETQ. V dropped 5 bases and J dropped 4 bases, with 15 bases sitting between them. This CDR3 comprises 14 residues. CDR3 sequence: CASRDLSRGTEAFF. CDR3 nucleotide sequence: TGCGCCAGCAGGGACCTGAGTCGTGGCACTGAAGCTTTCTTT.

This CDR3 reads CAWSGQRDEKLFF. CDR3 DNA sequence: TGTGCCTGGAGTGGCCAAAGGGACGAAAAACTGTTTTTT. The chain recombines TRBV30 with TRBJ1-4; perhaps TRBD1 as D (5 bases). Trimming pared 1 base from V and 8 bases from J, leaving 11 bases between. This CDR3 contains 13 residues. Germline values: CDR1 GTSNPN, CDR2 SVGIG (reference sequence).

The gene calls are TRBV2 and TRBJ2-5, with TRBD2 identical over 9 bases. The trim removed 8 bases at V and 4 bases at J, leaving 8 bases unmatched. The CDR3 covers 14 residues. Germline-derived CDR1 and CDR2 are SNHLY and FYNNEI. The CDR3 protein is CASGGLAAIETQYF. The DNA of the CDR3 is TGTGCCAGCGGGGGACTAGCAGCTATAGAGACCCAGTACTTC. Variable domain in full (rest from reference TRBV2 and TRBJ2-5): EPEVTQTPSHQVTQMGQEVILRCVPISNHLYFYWYRQILGQKVEFLVSFYNNEISEKSEIFDDQFSVERPDGSNFTLKIRSTKLEDSAMYFCASGGLAAIETQYFGPGTRLLVL.

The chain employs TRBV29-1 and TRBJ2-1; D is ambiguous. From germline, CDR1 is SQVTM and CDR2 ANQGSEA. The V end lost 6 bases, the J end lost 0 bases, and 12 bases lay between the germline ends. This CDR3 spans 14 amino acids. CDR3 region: CSVLDPSSYNEQFF. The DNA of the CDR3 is TGCAGCGTACTGGACCCGAGCTCCTACAATGAGCAGTTCTTC.

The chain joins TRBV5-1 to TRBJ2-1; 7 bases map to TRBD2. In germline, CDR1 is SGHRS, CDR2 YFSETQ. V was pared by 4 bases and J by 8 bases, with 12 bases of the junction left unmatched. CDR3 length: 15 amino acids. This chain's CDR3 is CASSLRDYREYEQFF. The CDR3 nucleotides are TGCGCCAGCAGCCTCCGGGACTATCGAGAGTATGAGCAGTTCTTC.

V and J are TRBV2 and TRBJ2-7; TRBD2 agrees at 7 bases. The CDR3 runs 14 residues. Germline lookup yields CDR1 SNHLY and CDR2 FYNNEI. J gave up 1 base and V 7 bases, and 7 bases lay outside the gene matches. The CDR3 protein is CASKLAGASYEQYF. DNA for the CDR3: TGTGCCAGCAAGCTTGCGGGAGCGTCCTACGAGCAGTACTTC.

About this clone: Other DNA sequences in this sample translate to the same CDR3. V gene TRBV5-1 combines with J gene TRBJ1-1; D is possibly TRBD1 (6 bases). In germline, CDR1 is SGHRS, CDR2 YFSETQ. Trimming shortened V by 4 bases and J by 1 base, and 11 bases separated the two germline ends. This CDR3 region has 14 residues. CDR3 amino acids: CASSLLGGNTEAFF. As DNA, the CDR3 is TGCGCCAGCAGCCTCCTAGGGGGGAACACTGAAGCTTTCTTT.